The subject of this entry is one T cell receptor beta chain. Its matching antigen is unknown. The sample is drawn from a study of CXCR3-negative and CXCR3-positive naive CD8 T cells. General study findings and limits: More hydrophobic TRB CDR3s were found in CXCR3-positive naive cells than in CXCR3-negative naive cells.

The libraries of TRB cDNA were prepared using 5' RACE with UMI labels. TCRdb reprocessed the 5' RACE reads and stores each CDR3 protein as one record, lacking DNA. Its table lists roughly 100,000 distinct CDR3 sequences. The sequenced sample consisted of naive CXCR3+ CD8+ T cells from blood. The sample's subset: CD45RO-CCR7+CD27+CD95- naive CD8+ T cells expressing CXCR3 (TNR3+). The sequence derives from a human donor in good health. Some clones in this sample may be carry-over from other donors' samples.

The CDR3 spells CASSLVALTGVEQYF. V gene TRBV28 combines with J gene TRBJ2-7; TCRdb names TRBD1, which stays unverified in the absence of DNA. In germline, CDR1 is MDHEN, CDR2 SYDVKM. CDR3 size: 15 residues.